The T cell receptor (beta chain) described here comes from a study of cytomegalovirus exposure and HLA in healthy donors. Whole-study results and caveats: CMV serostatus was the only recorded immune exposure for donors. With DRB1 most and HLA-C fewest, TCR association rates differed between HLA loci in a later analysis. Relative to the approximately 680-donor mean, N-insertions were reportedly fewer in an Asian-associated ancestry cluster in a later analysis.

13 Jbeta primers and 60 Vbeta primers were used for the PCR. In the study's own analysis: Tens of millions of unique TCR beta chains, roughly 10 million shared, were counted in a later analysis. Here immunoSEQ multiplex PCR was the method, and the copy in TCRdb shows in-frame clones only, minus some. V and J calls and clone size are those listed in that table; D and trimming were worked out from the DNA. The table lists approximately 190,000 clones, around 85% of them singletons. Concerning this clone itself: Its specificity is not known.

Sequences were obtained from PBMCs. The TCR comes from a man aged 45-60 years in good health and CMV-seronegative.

Here the CDR3 reads CASSIAGNGKETQYF. CDR3 DNA: TGTGCCAGCAGCATCGCGGGGAACGGAAAAGAGACCCAGTACTTC. The V call is TRBV11-2, the J call TRBJ2-5, with D perhaps TRBD2 (6 bases). V gave up 5 bases and J gave up 3 bases, with 16 bases separating them. From germline, CDR1 is SGHAT and CDR2 FQNNGV. This CDR3 has 15 amino acids.